The T cell receptor (beta chain) described here comes from a study of blood T cell repertoires in COVID-19. Overall study context: Sites across the United States, Italy and Spain contributed samples from acute and convalescent COVID-19. The cDNA or gDNA used as material had been derived from T cells, B-cell-depleted T cells, or PBMCs.

Original processing methods: Estimation of nucleated cell counts relied on the amplification of reference gene primers. The table came from immunoSEQ multiplex PCR; TCRdb's copy has only in-frame clones and leaves some out. Clonal size and the V and J genes are those of that table, whereas D and trimming came from the DNA. This table holds around 140,000 clones, 81% found once. Germline lookup yields CDR1 SGHDN and CDR2 FVKESK. The CDR3 has 18 residues. V was clipped by 1 base and J by 2 bases; unmatched bases: 8. The chain is built from TRBV14 and TRBJ2-1; TRBD2 matches 10 bases. Sequenced material: peripheral blood. This receptor was identified in a human donor in a cohort sampled during active COVID-19. The CDR3 region is CASSQVIGTSATYNEQFF. The CDR3 region has the DNA TGTGCCAGCAGCCAAGTAATAGGGACTAGCGCGACCTACAATGAGCAGTTCTTC.